These 29 T cell receptor beta chains were sequenced from one sample in a study of shared clonotypes between healthy human individuals. This table comes from immunoSEQ multiplex PCR, and its TCRdb copy is limited to in-frame clones, with some not included. Here the sample spans some 1.5 million clones, about 96% being singletons. The sample was naive CD4+ T cells sorted from blood. Described subset: CD45RA+ positively selected. Receptors were obtained from a young man in good health.

V gene TRBV11-3 combines with J gene TRBJ2-7; D is uncertain. The CDR3 length is 12 residues. With 6 bases removed from V and 6 bases from J, the gap between germline ends came to 12 bases. In germline, CDR1 is SGHNT, CDR2 YENEEA. Written as DNA, the CDR3 is TGTGCCAGCAGTCGTGGACCGCGCGAGCAGTACTTC. It encodes CASSRGPREQYF.

V and J are TRBV6-1 and TRBJ2-7; D might be TRBD1 (6 bases). V was cut by 4 bases and J by 3 bases, with 16 bases left in between. Germline V gene sequence: CDR1 MNHNS, CDR2 SASEGT. The CDR3 is made up of 15 amino acids. Written as DNA, the CDR3 is TGTGCCAGCAGTGGGCTTGGGACGGGACACTACGAGCAGTACTTC. Its protein is CASSGLGTGHYEQYF.

The J gene is TRBJ2-1, the V gene TRBV7-9; 14 positions match TRBD2. The CDR3 contains 17 residues. V lost 4 bases to trimming and J lost 5 bases; unmatched junction nucleotides: 7. Germline CDR1 SEHNR, CDR2 FQNEAQ (reference sequence). The CDR3 DNA sequence: TGTGCCAGCAGCTCGATAAGACTAGCGGGAGGGGACAATGAGCAGTTCTTC. This sequence encodes CASSSIRLAGGDNEQFF.

Of note for this clone: Other nucleotide sequences in the sample specify the same CDR3. The chain combines TRBV7-9 with TRBJ2-1, with TRBD2 identical over 14 bases. The CDR3 runs to 17 residues. Per germline, CDR1 SEHNR and CDR2 FQNEAQ (reference sequence). The junction had 6 bases not matched to a gene; V was cut back by 5 bases and J by 3 bases. CDR3 amino acids: CASSIGGLAGVYNEQFF. CDR3 bases: TGTGCCAGCAGCATAGGGGGACTAGCGGGAGTCTACAATGAGCAGTTCTTC.

The rearrangement links TRBV18 to TRBJ1-2; perhaps TRBD1 as D (5 bases). The ends were cut back, 1 base at V and 4 bases at J, with 10 bases in the middle. The CDR3 runs to 14 residues. Germline CDR1 is KGHSH and CDR2 is LQKENI. The CDR3 region has the DNA TGTGCCAGCTCACCACGAACCGACAGCTATGGCTACACCTTC. Translated: CASSPRTDSYGYTF. Full variable domain (rest looked up from reference TRBV18 and TRBJ1-2): NAGVMQNPRHLVRRRGQEARLRCSPMKGHSHVYWYRQLPEEGLKFMVYLQKENIIDESGMPKERFSAEFPKEGPSILRIQQVVRGDSAAYFCASSPRTDSYGYTFGSGTRLTVV.

This clone was observed a single time. The chain employs TRBV5-8 and TRBJ1-1, with no clear D. Germline lookup yields CDR1 SGHTS and CDR2 YDEGEE. The CDR3 has 14 residues. V lost 2 bases, J lost 2 bases, and 10 bases lay in between. The CDR3 here is CASSFLRVNTEAFF. The CDR3 region has the DNA TGTGCCAGCAGCTTCCTTCGAGTCAACACTGAAGCTTTCTTT.

The rearrangement uses TRBV5-1 and TRBJ1-1, with no clear D. The V end lost 0 bases, the J end lost 4 bases, and 7 bases lay between the germline ends. CDR3 length equals 13 residues. Germline assignment: CDR1 SGHRS and CDR2 YFSETQ. The CDR3 reads CASSLATRTEAFF. The CDR3 coding sequence is TGCGCCAGCAGCTTGGCTACCCGCACTGAAGCTTTCTTT.

V and J are TRBV5-6 and TRBJ2-7; 11 bases are a match to TRBD2. Trimming removed 5 bases from V and 0 bases from J; junction bases left unmatched: 7. The germline V gene encodes CDR1 SGHDT and CDR2 YYEEEE. The length of the CDR3 is 16 residues. The chain's CDR3 is CASRQGLAEFSYEQYF. The DNA for the CDR3 is TGTGCCAGCAGACAGGGACTAGCGGAGTTCTCCTACGAGCAGTACTTC.

A single count supports this clone. The chain recombines TRBV5-1 with TRBJ2-1; TRBD1 might be the D (6 bases). This CDR3 is built from 13 residues. Between the trimmed V and J ends, which lost 4 bases and 4 bases, there was a span of 9 bases. From germline, CDR1 is SGHRS and CDR2 YFSETQ. CDR3 loop: CASSIQGYNEQFF. The CDR3 DNA reads as TGCGCCAGCAGCATACAGGGTTACAATGAGCAGTTCTTC.

This clone showed up just a few times. The J gene is TRBJ1-5, the V gene TRBV27; D is unresolved. Trimming cost V 5 bases and J 1 base, with 6 bases left between them. This CDR3 has 13 residues. Germline V gene lookup returns CDR1 MNHEY and CDR2 SMNVEV (reference sequence). CDR3 loop: CASSPDSNQPQHF. CDR3 nucleotide sequence: TGTGCCAGCAGTCCAGACAGCAATCAGCCCCAGCATTTT.

This clone was detected a few times. The chain recombines TRBV18 with TRBJ1-1, with D unclear. Trimming took 2 bases from V and 3 from J, leaving 10 bases between them. Germline V lookup: CDR1 KGHSH, CDR2 LQKENI. CDR3 length equals 14 residues. The DNA of the CDR3 is TGTGCCAGCTCACCATCCGGAGGAGACACTGAAGCTTTCTTT. It is translated as CASSPSGGDTEAFF.

The rearrangement links TRBV16 to TRBJ1-5; TRBD1 might be the D (5 bases). Trimming left V 4 bases short and J 4 bases short, with 17 bases between. The CDR3 loop spans 16 amino acids. The V gene's germline CDR1 is KGHSY and CDR2 FQNENV. The CDR3 nucleotides read TGTGCCAGCAGCCCCGCGGGGGGACCCAATAATCAGCCCCAGCATTTT. Protein: CASSPAGGPNNQPQHF.

A word on this clone: Other DNA sequences in this sample translate to the same CDR3. The V and J genes are TRBV9 and TRBJ2-7; D is perhaps TRBD1 or TRBD2 (5 bases each). V was shortened by 0 bases and J by 0 bases, with 10 bases between the two germline ends. Germline CDR1 and CDR2: SGDLS and YYNGEE. CDR3 length equals 15 residues. In nucleotides, the CDR3 is TGTGCCAGCAGCGTAGGGGGACGGAGCTCCTACGAGCAGTACTTC. It yields the protein CASSVGGRSSYEQYF. The variable domain in full, completed from reference TRBV9 and TRBJ2-7, reads DSGVTQTPKHLITATGQRVTLRCSPRSGDLSVYWYQQSLDQGLQFLIQYYNGEERAKGNILERFSAQQFPDLHSELNLSSLELGDSALYFCASSVGGRSSYEQYFGPGTRLTVT.

This chain joins TRBV5-1 and TRBJ2-7, with 7 bases aligning to TRBD1. Germline V CDR1 and CDR2: SGHRS, YFSETQ. J lost 6 bases, V lost 4 bases, and 13 bases had no gene match. CDR3 size: 15 residues. The CDR3 DNA reads as TGCGCCAGCAGCCCCTTCACCGGGACAGCGCGCGAGCAGTACTTC. Residues: CASSPFTGTAREQYF.

This clone has just a few counts. The sample contains more than one DNA sequence encoding this CDR3. The chain carries TRBV5-1 and TRBJ1-1, with a possible D match to TRBD1 (6 bases). Germline lookup yields CDR1 SGHRS and CDR2 YFSETQ. The CDR3 sequence is 13 residues long. V was trimmed by 2 bases and J by 1 base, leaving 6 bases between them. The CDR3 DNA reads TGCGCCAGCAGCTTACAGGGGAACACTGAAGCTTTCTTT. It is translated as CASSLQGNTEAFF.

The chain carries TRBV27 and TRBJ2-5; no clear D. V lost 4 bases, J lost 4 bases, and 7 bases lay in between. This CDR3 has 12 residues. Germline CDR1 and CDR2: MNHEY and SMNVEV (reference sequence). The CDR3 nucleotides read TGTGCCAGCAGTTCTTCCGGAGAGACCCAGTACTTC. The encoded protein is CASSSSGETQYF.

The rearrangement joins TRBV19 to TRBJ1-5; 9 nucleotides line up with TRBD1. Trimming cost V 2 bases and J 6 bases; bases outside gene matches: 8. Germline loops: CDR1 LNHDA, CDR2 SQIVND (reference sequence). The CDR3 is 16 amino acids. The DNA of the CDR3 is TGTGCCAGTAGTATATTGGGGACAGGGTCGTCTCAGCCCCAGCATTTT. Its translation: CASSILGTGSSQPQHF.

The chain uses TRBV11-2 and TRBJ2-3, with TRBD2 matching over 7 bases. This CDR3 region has 16 residues. Trimming at V came to 5 bases and at J to 4 bases, leaving 12 bases not matched to a gene. CDR1 and CDR2 from the germline V gene are SGHAT and FQNNGV. In DNA, the CDR3 is TGTGCCAGCAGCACCGTTGGGCGGGAGAGGTCAGATACGCAGTATTTT. It codes for CASSTVGRERSDTQYF.

Regarding this clone: The sample holds other DNA sequences that translate to the same CDR3. The rearrangement uses TRBV18 and TRBJ1-1; possible D gene TRBD1, 5 bases. The germline CDR1 and CDR2 sequences are KGHSH and LQKENI. CDR3 size: 15 residues. Trimming shortened V by 0 bases and J by 1 base, and 9 bases separated the two germline ends. The CDR3 protein is CASSPPSGGNTEAFF. For the CDR3, the DNA is TGTGCCAGCTCACCACCGTCCGGGGGGAACACTGAAGCTTTCTTT.

Of note for this clone: The same CDR3 can be traced to other DNA sequences in this sample. J is TRBJ2-7 and V is TRBV28; D possibly corresponds to TRBD1 (6 bases). CDR1 MDHEN and CDR2 SYDVKM come from the germline V gene. V lost 3 bases, J lost 0 bases, and 9 bases lay in between. The CDR3 covers 14 residues. The CDR3 nucleotides read TGTGCCAGCAGTTTCCCAGGGGTCTCCTACGAGCAGTACTTC. Translated: CASSFPGVSYEQYF.

The V call is TRBV5-1, the J call TRBJ2-1; 8 bases are shared with TRBD2. The V gene's germline CDR1 is SGHRS and CDR2 YFSETQ. V was pared by 1 base and J by 8 bases, with 8 bases of the junction left unmatched. The CDR3 length is 15 residues. CDR3 DNA sequence: TGCGCCAGCAGCTTGAGTCTAGCGGGTGGGTATGAGCAGTTCTTC. Translating it yields CASSLSLAGGYEQFF. The full variable domain, completed using reference TRBV5-1 and TRBJ2-1, is KAGVTQTPRYLIKTRGQQVTLSCSPISGHRSVSWYQQTPGQGLQFLFEYFSETQRNKGNFPGRFSGRQFSNSRSEMNVSTLELGDSALYLCASSLSLAGGYEQFFGPGTRLTVL.

This clone has a single count. Here the CDR3 reads CASSPSPSGNTIYF. CDR3 coding DNA: TGTGCCAGCAGCCCCTCCCCGAGTGGAAACACCATATATTTT. The chain combines TRBV11-2 with TRBJ1-3; D uncertain. V shed 5 bases and J shed 3 bases, with 11 bases lying between them. CDR1 is SGHAT, CDR2 FQNNGV, per germline. There are 14 residues in the CDR3.

This clone was seen a single time. The rearrangement links TRBV11-3 to TRBJ2-3, with 7 bases aligning to TRBD2. The germline gives CDR1 SGHNT, CDR2 YENEEA. V shed 1 base, J shed 3 bases, and the junction held 4 bases outside the gene matches. This CDR3 comprises 15 residues. For the CDR3, the DNA is TGTGCCAGCAGCTTAGGGGTGGGAGGGACAGATACGCAGTATTTT. This codes for CASSLGVGGTDTQYF.

The rearrangement joins TRBV19 to TRBJ1-2, with 10 positions matching TRBD1. Per germline, CDR1 LNHDA and CDR2 SQIVND (reference sequence). The CDR3 length is 14 residues. V lost 7 bases, J lost 4 bases, and 6 bases stayed unmatched. For the CDR3, the DNA is TGTGCCAGTACCTCCGGGACAGGGGTCTATGGCTACACCTTC. It is translated as CASTSGTGVYGYTF.

This sequence joins TRBV6-5 and TRBJ1-2; no definite D call. Deletions cut 1 base from V and 0 bases from J, with 9 bases between. The CDR3 covers 15 residues. Germline V lookup: CDR1 MNHEY, CDR2 SVGAGI. The CDR3 loop is CASSYWQEANYGYTF. Written as DNA, the CDR3 is TGTGCCAGCAGTTACTGGCAGGAAGCTAACTATGGCTACACCTTC.

J is TRBJ1-3 and V is TRBV5-4; D ambiguous. With 4 bases removed from V and 0 bases from J, the gap between germline ends came to 14 bases. The CDR3 loop spans 16 amino acids. Germline CDR1 reads SGHNT; CDR2 reads YYREEE (reference sequence). CDR3 sequence: CASSTKTSSSGNTIYF. The CDR3 bases are TGTGCCAGCAGCACGAAGACGTCAAGCTCTGGAAACACCATATATTTT.

A remark on this clone: Other DNA sequences in the same sample also yield this CDR3. This chain links TRBV6-5 with TRBJ2-7; 10 bases are a match to TRBD1. Per the germline V gene, CDR1 is MNHEY and CDR2 is SVGAGI. V was clipped by 0 bases and J by 2 bases; unmatched bases: 4. The CDR3 has 16 residues. In nucleotides, the CDR3 is TGTGCCAGCAGTTACTCTCCCGGGACAGGGGCCTACGAGCAGTACTTC. Amino acids: CASSYSPGTGAYEQYF.

The chain is built from TRBV28 and TRBJ2-1; 8 bases line up with TRBD1. This CDR3 contains 18 residues. Germline V gives CDR1 MDHEN, CDR2 SYDVKM. V shed 7 bases, J shed 0 bases, and the junction held 14 bases outside the gene matches. In DNA form, the CDR3 reads TGTGCCAGCAACAATGACAGGGGTCAGTGGGGCTCCTACAATGAGCAGTTCTTC. Amino acid sequence: CASNNDRGQWGSYNEQFF.

The chain has TRBV7-3 and TRBJ2-3; possible D gene TRBD2, 5 bases. Germline CDR1 SGHTA, CDR2 FQGTGA. The CDR3 covers 13 residues. V was cut by 1 base and J by 5 bases, with 7 bases left in between. CDR3 amino acids: CASSLREKDTQYF. CDR3 nucleotide sequence: TGTGCCAGCAGCTTAAGGGAGAAAGATACGCAGTATTTT. Variable domain in full (rest from reference TRBV7-3 and TRBJ2-3): GAGVSQTPSNKVTEKGKYVELRCDPISGHTALYWYRQSLGQGPEFLIYFQGTGAADDSGLPNDRFFAVRPEGSVSTLKIQRTERGDSAVYLCASSLREKDTQYFGPGTRLTVL.